This entry features one T cell receptor (beta chain) sequence. Its antigen is still unknown. PBMCs that had been cryopreserved were the source of 1.5 to 2 micrograms of genomic DNA for TCR beta libraries. Target depth was 1 in 200,000 to 1 in 1 million T cells, about 10x per clonotype. Using immunoSEQ multiplex PCR, the repertoire was profiled, and TCRdb retains in-frame clones only, with some absent. The data hold some 310,000 clones, with roughly 79% observed a single time. The sample originates from a study of cytotoxic CD8 clonotypes in ibrutinib-treated CLL. Study as a whole: There were roughly 12 relapsed/refractory patients and around 15 treatment-naive patients, and some 18 were IGHV unmutated.

Germline V gene lookup returns CDR1 ENHRY and CDR2 SYGVKD. The CDR3 runs to 15 residues. V was pared by 0 bases and J by 4 bases, with 12 bases between. Study findings and constraints: Public clonotypes were uncommon and contracted or stayed stable on treatment.

The source was PBMCs, collected before ibrutinib treatment. This TCR was sampled from a human donor with chronic lymphocytic leukemia. V is TRBV10-3 and J is TRBJ2-5; tentatively, D is TRBD2 (6 bases). CDR3 sequence: CAISESGGEGETQYF. CDR3 in DNA: TGTGCCATCAGTGAGTCGGGGGGAGAGGGAGAGACCCAGTACTTC.